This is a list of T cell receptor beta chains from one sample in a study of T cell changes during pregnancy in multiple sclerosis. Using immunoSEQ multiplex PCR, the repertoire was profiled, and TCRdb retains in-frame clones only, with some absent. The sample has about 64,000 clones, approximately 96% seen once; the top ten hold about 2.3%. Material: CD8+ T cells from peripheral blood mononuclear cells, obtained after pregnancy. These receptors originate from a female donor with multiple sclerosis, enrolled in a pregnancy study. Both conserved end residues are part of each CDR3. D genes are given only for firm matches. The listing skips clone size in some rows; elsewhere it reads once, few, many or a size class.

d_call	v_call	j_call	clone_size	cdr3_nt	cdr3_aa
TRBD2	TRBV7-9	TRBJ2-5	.	TGTGCCAGCAGCTTAACGGGGGGAAGGGAGACCCAGTACTTC	CASSLTGGRETQYF
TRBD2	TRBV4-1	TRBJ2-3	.	TGCGCCAGCAGCAAAGCTAGCGGGACTCAGGATACGCAGTATTTT	CASSKASGTQDTQYF
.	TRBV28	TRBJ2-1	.	TGTGCCAGCACCGGGTCGGTATACAATGAGCAGTTCTTC	CASTGSVYNEQFF
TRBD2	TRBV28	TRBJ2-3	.	TGTGCCAGCAGCCCCGGGACTAGCGTTACAGATACGCAGTATTTT	CASSPGTSVTDTQYF
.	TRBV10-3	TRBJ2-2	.	TGTGCCACGACCGTTAGCGGTCAGCCGAACACCGGGGAGCTGTTTTTT	CATTVSGQPNTGELFF
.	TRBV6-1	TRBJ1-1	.	TGTGCCAGCAGTGATGCAGTCCCCCTCATGAACACTGAAGCTTTCTTT	CASSDAVPLMNTEAFF
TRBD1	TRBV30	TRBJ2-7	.	TGTGCCTGGAGAAAGACAGGGGGCATCTACGAGCAGTACTTC	CAWRKTGGIYEQYF
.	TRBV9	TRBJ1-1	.	TGTGCCAGCAGCGCTGGGGCCCCGAACACTGAAGCTTTCTTT	CASSAGAPNTEAFF
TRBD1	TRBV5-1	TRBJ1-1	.	TGCGCCAGCAGCTGGGCACAGGGGCTTAACACTGAAGCTTTCTTT	CASSWAQGLNTEAFF
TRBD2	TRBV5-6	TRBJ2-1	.	TGTGCCAGCAGCTTGGTTGGGGTTCTAGCGGCTTACAATGAGCAGTTCTTC	CASSLVGVLAAYNEQFF
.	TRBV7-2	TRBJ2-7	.	TGTGCCAGCAGCCCTACACAGGAGTCCTACGAGCAGTACTTC	CASSPTQESYEQYF
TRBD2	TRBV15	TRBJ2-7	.	TGTGCCACCAGCGGAGGCTCTAGCGGGAGGGCCCAAGTAGAGCAGTACTTC	CATSGGSSGRAQVEQYF
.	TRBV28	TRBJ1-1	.	TGTGCCAGCAGCCCAATCCGGAGACAGAGGAACACTGAAGCTTTCTTT	CASSPIRRQRNTEAFF
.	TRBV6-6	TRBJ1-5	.	TGTGCCAGCAGTTACGGAGGGGCCGGTTTTTTGTATTTT	CASSYGGAGFLYF
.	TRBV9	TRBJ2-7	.	TGTGCCAGCAGCGTAGAGGCTAGTAGGGGCTACGAGCAGTACTTC	CASSVEASRGYEQYF
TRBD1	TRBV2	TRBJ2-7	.	TGTGCCAGCAGTGGACAGGGTTCGGCCTACGAGCAGTACTTC	CASSGQGSAYEQYF
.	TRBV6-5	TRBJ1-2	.	TGTGCCAGCAGTTACGCCCGGACAGCCCTCTATGGCTACACCTTC	CASSYARTALYGYTF
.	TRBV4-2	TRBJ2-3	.	TGTGCCAGCAGCCAAGAACGACAGGAAGACCGGGATACGCAGTATTTT	CASSQERQEDRDTQYF
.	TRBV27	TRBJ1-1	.	TGTGCCAGCAGTTTCCAGGGCCTGAACACTGAAGCTTTCTTT	CASSFQGLNTEAFF
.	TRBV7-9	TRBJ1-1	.	TGTGCCAGCACGGGAGGGGGCACTGAAGCTTTCTTT	CASTGGGTEAFF
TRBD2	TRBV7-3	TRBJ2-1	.	TGTGCCAGCAGCTCCACTAGCGGCCTGGCCAATGAGCAGTTCTTC	CASSSTSGLANEQFF
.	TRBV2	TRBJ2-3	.	TGTGCCAGTTATTTAGGGAGTAGCACAGATACGCAGTATTTT	CASYLGSSTDTQYF
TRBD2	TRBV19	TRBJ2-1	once	TGTGCCAGTAGTATACTAGCGGGAGGGAATGAGCAGTTCTTC	CASSILAGGNEQFF
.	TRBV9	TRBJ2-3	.	TGTGCCAGCAGCCCTTGGGACAGTGGGAGGGATACGCAGTATTTT	CASSPWDSGRDTQYF
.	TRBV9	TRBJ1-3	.	TGTGCCAGCAGCGCTTTTGAGGTTACTGGAAACACCATATATTTT	CASSAFEVTGNTIYF
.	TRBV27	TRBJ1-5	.	TGTGCCAGCAGTTTAGCTCCCGGTGGCAATCAGCCCCAGCATTTT	CASSLAPGGNQPQHF
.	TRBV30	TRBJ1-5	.	TGTGCCTGGAGTAGCTCGCCAGGTAGCAATCAGCCCCAGCATTTT	CAWSSSPGSNQPQHF
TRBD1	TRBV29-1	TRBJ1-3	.	TGCAGCGTTGTCGGGGCTTTCGGACAGGCTGGAAACACCATATACTTT	CSVVGAFGQAGNTIYF
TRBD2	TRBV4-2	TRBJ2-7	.	TGTGCCAGCAGCCAACCGGGACTAGCGGGTTACGAGCAGTACTTC	CASSQPGLAGYEQYF
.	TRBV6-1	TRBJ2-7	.	TGTGCCAGCAAAACCCGACCGGACTTCACCTACGAGCAGTACTTC	CASKTRPDFTYEQYF
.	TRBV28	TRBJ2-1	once	TGTGCCAGCAGTCTCTACCTGGACAATGAGCAGTTCTTC	CASSLYLDNEQFF
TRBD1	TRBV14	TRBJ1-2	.	TGTGCCAGCAGCCCGACAGGGATCTATGGCTACACCTTC	CASSPTGIYGYTF
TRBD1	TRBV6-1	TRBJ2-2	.	TGTGCCAGCAGTGGAAGGGCAGGGGGTAACACCGGGGAGCTGTTTTTT	CASSGRAGGNTGELFF
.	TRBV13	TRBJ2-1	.	TGTGCCAGCAGCTTTCGCGCTCTGGCGGGAAATGAGCAGTTCTTC	CASSFRALAGNEQFF
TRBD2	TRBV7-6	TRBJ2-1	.	TGTGCCAGCAGCTTAACTAAGCGGGAACGCCACAATGAGCAGTTCTTC	CASSLTKRERHNEQFF
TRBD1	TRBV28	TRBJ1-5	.	TGTGCCAGCAGTTTAAAGCTCCGGGACAGGGGGTTCAATCAGCCCCAGCATTTT	CASSLKLRDRGFNQPQHF
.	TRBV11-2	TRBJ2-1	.	TGTGCCAGCAGCTCCCCTTCAAGGGAGCCCTACAATGAGCAGTTCTTC	CASSSPSREPYNEQFF
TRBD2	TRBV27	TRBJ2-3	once	TGTGCCAGCAGTTTAGAAGCACTAGCGGGAGATGCAGATACGCAGTATTTT	CASSLEALAGDADTQYF
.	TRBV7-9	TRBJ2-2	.	TGTGCCAGCAGCGCGGGTATAACGAACACCGGGGAGCTGTTTTTT	CASSAGITNTGELFF
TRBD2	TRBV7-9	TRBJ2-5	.	TGTGCCAGCAGCTCGGGACTAGGGGCTGTCGAGACCCAGTACTTC	CASSSGLGAVETQYF
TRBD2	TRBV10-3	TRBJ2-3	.	TGTGCCATCAGTGAGACTAGCGGGAGGGCCCGTACAGATACGCAGTATTTT	CAISETSGRARTDTQYF
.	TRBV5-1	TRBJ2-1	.	TGCGCCAGCAGCTCCGACTGGGTCTCCTACAATGAGCAGTTCTTC	CASSSDWVSYNEQFF
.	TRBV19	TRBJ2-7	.	TGTGCCAGTAGTATAGGAGGCCTAGGTGGCGAGCAGTACTTC	CASSIGGLGGEQYF
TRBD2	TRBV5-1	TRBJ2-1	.	TGCGCCAGCAGCTCCGCGGGAGGGCTAAGGAATGAGCAGTTCTTC	CASSSAGGLRNEQFF
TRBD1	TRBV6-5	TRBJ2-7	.	TGTGCCAGCAGTTACGGACAGGGGGTCTACGAGCAGTACTTC	CASSYGQGVYEQYF